What follows describes a single T cell receptor beta chain. The CDR3 spans 15 residues. V lost 2 bases, J lost 0 bases, and 11 bases lay in between. CDR1 and CDR2 (germline): MGHRA, YSYEKL. Produced via immunoSEQ multiplex PCR; TCRdb's table is partial and in-frame only. The sample holds about 61,000 clones, about 96% seen once. The record originates from a study of technical replicates of blood from a handful of donors. This TCR was recovered from a human donor in good health. Sample: T cells isolated from PBMCs. J is TRBJ2-7 and V is TRBV4-1; maybe TRBD1 (5 bases). In DNA form, the CDR3 reads TGCGCCAGCAGCCAAAAGACAGATGACTCCTACGAGCAGTACTTC. Encoded protein: CASSQKTDDSYEQYF.